The clone carrying this TCR beta chain was found a few times. The antigen is not known. UMIs and sample barcodes were carried by the TCR alpha and TCR beta cDNA libraries that 5'RACE produced using constant-segment primers. From the 5' RACE reads, TCRdb called clonotypes with MiXCR, one entry per CDR3 protein. The sample has hundreds of thousands of distinct CDR3 sequences, 20% to 25% seen once. The data are from a study of T-cell memory formation after mild COVID-19. In the study overall: TCR clusters showed largely donor specificity.

Study results and caveats: Cross-reactive memory apparently joined, as some responding clones appeared in pre-infection memory.

The V gene end was trimmed by 5 bases and the J gene end by 2 bases; junction bases not matched to a gene: 13. Germline CDR1 and CDR2: PRHDT and FYEKMQ (reference sequence). This CDR3 contains 17 residues. The gene calls are TRBV13 and TRBJ2-3; TRBD1 aligns across 7 bases. The TCR comes from an adult woman who had mild COVID-19 (a few samples of this study predate the infection). Cell type and time point are not known. Sequenced material: PBMCs or a T cell subset sorted from them (not recorded which). In DNA, the CDR3 is TGTGCCAGCAGCCACATGGCTTATAGGGGGCCCACAGATACGCAGTATTTT. It specifies CASSHMAYRGPTDTQYF.